The 12 T cell receptor beta chains in this list originate from one sample, sequenced in a study of blood T cells in healthy people across ages. A second PCR of 7 to 11 cycles used a sample-barcoded 5' primer and a J-beta primer mix. TCRdb re-derived calls from the 5' RACE reads in MiXCR, one entry per CDR3 protein. The table shows roughly 640,000 distinct CDR3 sequences, with about 28% occurring only once. Material: blood. All receptors come from a woman of 80 years or more in good health.

The J gene is TRBJ1-2, the V gene TRBV6-2 or TRBV6-3, with D unresolved. Per the germline V gene, CDR1 is MNHEY and CDR2 is SVGEGT. V was shortened by 6 bases and J by 6 bases, with 14 bases between the two germline ends. This CDR3 comprises 13 residues. Written as DNA, the CDR3 is TGTGCCAGCAGACCCCCCAACAGAAATGGCTACACCTTC. Its protein product is CASRPPNRNGYTF.

This clonotype was counted many times. V usage is TRBV20-1 and J usage is TRBJ2-6, with TRBD1 identical over 8 bases. The CDR3 sequence is 16 residues long. V was clipped by 4 bases and J by 4 bases; unmatched bases: 9. Germline CDR1 is DFQATT and CDR2 is SNEGSKA (reference sequence). CDR3 sequence: CSANQGASPGANVLTF. The CDR3 region has the DNA TGCAGTGCTAACCAGGGGGCCTCGCCCGGGGCCAACGTCCTGACTTTC.

This clonotype was recorded at least ten times. The rearrangement uses TRBV3-1 and TRBJ2-1, with a weak D call TRBD1 (6 bases). The V gene lost 1 base and the J gene lost 0 bases, with 13 bases spanning the gap. The germline V gene encodes CDR1 LGHDT and CDR2 YNNKEL (reference sequence). The CDR3 totals 17 residues. The CDR3 loop reads CASSQVLTGYSYNEQFF. Here the CDR3 DNA reads TGTGCCAGCAGCCAAGTCCTCACAGGGTACTCCTACAATGAGCAGTTCTTC.

This clonotype was counted between two and nine times. V usage is TRBV20-1 and J usage is TRBJ1-1; no definite D call. Trimming took 5 bases from V and 3 from J, leaving 10 bases between them. Germline CDR1 is DFQATT and CDR2 is SNEGSKA (reference sequence). The CDR3 extends over 12 amino acids. In DNA, the CDR3 is TGCAGTGCTCGGAGGGAGTACACTGAAGCTTTCTTT. Translation: CSARREYTEAFF.

V and J are TRBV9 and TRBJ2-1; perhaps TRBD1 as D (5 bases). CDR1 SGDLS and CDR2 YYNGEE come from the germline V gene. Trimming left V 0 bases short and J 0 bases short, with 10 bases between. This CDR3 contains 16 residues. The CDR3 is CASSVASDSSYNEQFF. DNA for the CDR3: TGTGCCAGCAGCGTAGCCAGCGACAGCTCCTACAATGAGCAGTTCTTC.

This chain links TRBV2 with TRBJ1-4; the D gene is possibly TRBD1 (5 bases). There are 13 residues in the CDR3. V shed 4 bases and J shed 2 bases, with 5 bases lying between them. Germline CDR1 is SNHLY and CDR2 is FYNNEI. CDR3 residues: CASSGQTNEKLFF. Written as DNA, the CDR3 is TGTGCCAGCAGTGGACAGACTAATGAAAAACTGTTTTTT.

Turning to this clonotype: A much larger clone sits a single nucleotide away, making a read error possible. The chain combines TRBV10-2 with TRBJ2-3; 7 positions agree with TRBD1. Germline assignment: CDR1 WSHSY and CDR2 SAAADI. The CDR3 has 16 amino acids. J gave up 4 bases and V 1 base, and 8 bases lay outside the gene matches. CDR3 protein: CASSEWRQGRSDTQYF. CDR3 nucleotides: TGCGCCAGCAGTGAGTGGAGACAGGGCAGGTCAGATACGCAGTATTTT.

As for this clonotype: Given a much more abundant clone one base away, this may be a read error. The chain combines TRBV7-3 with TRBJ1-3, with D unclear. The V end was cut by 6 bases, the J end by 0 bases, with 9 bases between. Germline loops: CDR1 SGHTA, CDR2 FQGTGA. This CDR3 has 14 amino acids. Written as DNA, the CDR3 is TGTGCCAGCAGTCGGGCAAGCTCTGGAAACACCATATATTTT. This encodes CASSRASSGNTIYF.

A few counts support this clonotype. This chain connects TRBV6-1 to TRBJ2-7; TRBD2 is a possible D gene (8 bases). The CDR3 length is 11 residues. CDR1 and CDR2 from the germline V gene are MNHNS and SASEGT. V gave up 6 bases and J gave up 12 bases, with 15 bases separating them. CDR3 DNA sequence: TGTGCCAGCAGCGGGACTAGACAGGGGTACTTC. Protein: CASSGTRQGYF.

This sequence joins TRBV20-1 and TRBJ2-7, with D possibly matching TRBD1 (6 bases). Trimming stripped 8 bases from V and 6 bases from J, with 20 bases between. CDR1 and CDR2 (germline): DFQATT, SNEGSKA (reference sequence). This CDR3 has 13 amino acids. The CDR3 sequence: CSQAGDAPGEQYF. The CDR3 nucleotides read TGCAGTCAAGCAGGGGATGCACCAGGCGAGCAGTACTTC.

V usage is TRBV12-3 or TRBV12-4 and J usage is TRBJ2-4; D is unresolved. The J call is uncertain, as TRBJ2-7 better fits the DNA end. The CDR3 consists of 15 residues. CDR3 nucleotides: TGTGCCAGCAGCCCCAGAATGGGTGGACCCTACGAGCAGTACTTC. Encoded protein: CASSPRMGGPYEQYF.

Comments on this clonotype: At one boundary the junction diverges from the germline segment, which might be a read error. The gene calls are TRBV5-1 and TRBJ2-4; 10 positions match TRBD1. The J call may be in error: the DNA end matches TRBJ2-7 better. Germline CDR1 and CDR2: SGHRS and YFSETQ. The CDR3 extends over 15 amino acids. CDR3 DNA: TGCACCAGCAGCCTAAGACAGGGGGCAGTAGACGAGCAGTACTTC. It translates to CTSSLRQGAVDEQYF.